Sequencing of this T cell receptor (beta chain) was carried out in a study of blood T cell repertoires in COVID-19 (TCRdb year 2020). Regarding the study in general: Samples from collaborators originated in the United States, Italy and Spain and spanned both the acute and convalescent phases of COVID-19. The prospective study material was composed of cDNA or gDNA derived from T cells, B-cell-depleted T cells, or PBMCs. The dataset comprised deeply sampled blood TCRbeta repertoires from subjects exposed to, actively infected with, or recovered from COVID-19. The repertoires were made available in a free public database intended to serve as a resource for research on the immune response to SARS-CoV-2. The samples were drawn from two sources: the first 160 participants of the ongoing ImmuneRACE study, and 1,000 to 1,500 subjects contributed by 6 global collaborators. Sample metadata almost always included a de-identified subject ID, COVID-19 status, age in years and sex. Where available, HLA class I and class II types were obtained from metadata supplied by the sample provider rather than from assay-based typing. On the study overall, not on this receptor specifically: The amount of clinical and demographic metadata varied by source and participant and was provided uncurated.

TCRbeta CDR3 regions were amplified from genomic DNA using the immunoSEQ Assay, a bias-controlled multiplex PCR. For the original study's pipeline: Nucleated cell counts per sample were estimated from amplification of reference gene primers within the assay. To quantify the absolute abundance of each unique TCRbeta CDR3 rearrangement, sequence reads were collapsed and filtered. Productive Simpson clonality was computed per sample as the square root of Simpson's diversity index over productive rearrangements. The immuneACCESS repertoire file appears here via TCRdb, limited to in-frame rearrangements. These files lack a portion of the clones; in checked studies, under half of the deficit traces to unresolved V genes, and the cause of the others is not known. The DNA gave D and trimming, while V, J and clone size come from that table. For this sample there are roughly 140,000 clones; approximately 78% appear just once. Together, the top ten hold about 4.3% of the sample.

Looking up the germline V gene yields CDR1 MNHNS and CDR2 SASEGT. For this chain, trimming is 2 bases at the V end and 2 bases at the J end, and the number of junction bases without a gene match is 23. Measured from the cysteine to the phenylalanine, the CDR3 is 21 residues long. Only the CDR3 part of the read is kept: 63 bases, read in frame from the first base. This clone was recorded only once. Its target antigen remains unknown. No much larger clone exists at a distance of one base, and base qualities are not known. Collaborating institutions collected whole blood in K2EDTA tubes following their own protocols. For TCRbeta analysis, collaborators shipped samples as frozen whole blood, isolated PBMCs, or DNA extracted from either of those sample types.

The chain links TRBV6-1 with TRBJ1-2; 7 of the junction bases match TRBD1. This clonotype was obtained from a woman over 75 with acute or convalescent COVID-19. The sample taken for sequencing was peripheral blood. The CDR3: CASSEFTRDRNSPLANYGYTF. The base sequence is TGTGCCAGCAGTGAATTTACCCGGGACAGAAACTCCCCTCTGGCGAACTATGGCTACACCTTC.